This T cell receptor (beta chain) was sequenced during a study of T cell responses to AZD1222 COVID-19 vaccine. The CDR3 has 14 residues. V was pared by 4 bases and J by 6 bases, with 15 bases between. Germline V gene lookup returns CDR1 SGHTA and CDR2 FQGNSA. The data were produced by immunoSEQ multiplex PCR, yet TCRdb's version contains in-frame clones alone and is incomplete. The sample lists 80,000 or so clones; around three quarters were seen once. The sequence came from an adult who received the MenACWY meningococcal vaccine as a control. The gene calls are TRBV7-2 and TRBJ1-2, with D possibly being TRBD1 (6 bases). Sample: peripheral blood, taken 28 days after the second dose of the MenACWY control vaccine. This chain's CDR3 is CASSSQGTRDGYTF. In DNA form, the CDR3 reads TGTGCCAGCAGCTCGCAAGGGACACGTGATGGCTACACCTTC.